This TCR beta chain appears in the sequencing data of a study of blood T cell repertoires in COVID-19. Study-wide background: The samples span acute and convalescent COVID-19 from the United States, Italy and Spain. T cells, B-cell-depleted T cells, or PBMCs provided the cDNA or gDNA that served as material.

Germline lookup yields CDR1 MNHEY and CDR2 SMNVEV (reference sequence). The CDR3 extends over 11 amino acids. The ends were cut back, 10 bases at V and 0 bases at J, with 4 bases in the middle. Per the authors' pipeline: Estimated nucleated cell counts came from reference gene primer amplification. Using immunoSEQ multiplex PCR, the repertoire was profiled, and TCRdb retains in-frame clones only, with some absent. That table is the source of V, J and clone size, and D and trimming were worked out from the DNA. This table holds around 310,000 clones, approximately 91% found once. What was sequenced was peripheral blood. The receptor comes from a woman between 55 and 75 years old with acute or convalescent COVID-19. V is TRBV27 and J is TRBJ1-5; D is undetermined. The CDR3 sequence is CATGSNQPQHF. The CDR3 bases are TGTGCCACCGGTAGCAATCAGCCCCAGCATTTT.